Reported below is one T cell receptor beta chain. This clone turned up a few times. The antigen it binds to is not known. Base qualities are not provided; no much larger clone lies one nucleotide away. The donors were healthy, HIV-negative adults with no recently reported acute infections or vaccinations. Every donor was a Caucasian adult living in Nashville, Tennessee, USA. CD4+ T cells were enriched by magnetic negative selection; naive cells were then positively selected on CD45RA, and the negative fraction formed the memory subset. After blood collection by leukapheresis, PBMCs were isolated using Ficoll-Histopaque density gradient centrifugation and then cryopreserved in the vapor phase of liquid nitrogen. Analytical flow cytometry was used to check the purity and quantity of each magnetically sorted T cell population. Genomic DNA was isolated from each sorted fraction and quantified by UV absorbance on a Nanodrop 2000c.

TCR CDR3 regions were amplified from genomic DNA by multiplex PCR using the deep immunoSEQ assay. Extracted genomic DNA from each cell subset was distributed evenly across all wells of several immunoSEQ 96-well plates, and each plate was treated as a replicate. For sorted subsets, 200 to 250 ng genomic DNA, equal to about 30,000 T cell genomes, was loaded into each replicate PCR. Purified libraries were quantified with a Qubit 3.0 fluorometer, sized on a Bioanalyzer 2100, and re-quantified with the KAPA Library Quantification kit. Each immunoSEQ 96-well plate was sequenced on its own single-read 150-cycle Illumina NextSeq 550 flow cell. On the authors' methods: Because the immunoSEQ output included only junctional sequences and no quality scores, the filtering could not be the same as the filtering used for full-length reads. Sequences were annotated with PyIR, a Python wrapper for IgBLAST v1.9, and V/J genes and CDR3 were assigned using IMGT germline references. Any read was removed if the V/J assignment was weak (E-value above 1e-6), the CDR3 was missing, or the read contained stop codons, out-of-frame junctions, or ambiguous translated residues. A V3J clonotype was defined by an identical inferred V gene, J gene, and CDR3 amino acid sequence. The percentage overlap between two repertoires was calculated by dividing the number of shared unique clonotypes by the size of the smaller repertoire. RTK rarefaction, the Chao1 estimator, and Recon v2.1 estimates of unobserved clonotypes were used to assess repertoire richness. For all TCRbeta clonotypes obtained by the gDNA method from four donors, generation probabilities were computed with OLGA. The source is immuneACCESS, and TCRdb retained only in-frame sequences with V and J called. Part of the clones is not carried over; for the studies checked, unresolved V genes explain less than half of this, and the remainder is unexplained. V, J and clone size reflect that table, while D and trimming were determined from the DNA. The sample yields about 1.1 million clones; more than 75% were counted once. The top ten constitute approximately 0.5% of the sample.

This entry is derived from a study of shared clonotypes between healthy human individuals (dated by TCRdb to about 2020). The study in broad terms: The cohort included a few men and a couple of women between 18 and 49 years of age. Blood TCR repertoires of about five healthy adults were deeply sequenced to estimate repertoire size and the extent of clonotype sharing between individuals. To increase sequencing depth and limit assay-specific biases, different laboratories used diverse techniques to prepare libraries and sequence TCR repertoires. For each donor, three plates each were used for CD4 naive and CD4 memory, two plates were used for CD8 naive, and one plate was used for CD8 memory. Between about 0.9 and 9 billion PBMCs per donor were obtained by leukapheresis.

V is clipped by 0 bases and J by 6 bases, and the sequence between their germline boundaries is 7 bases long. CDR1 and CDR2 are read off the germline V gene as SGHDT and YYEEEE. From its cysteine to its phenylalanine, the CDR3 spans 13 amino acids. Of all the DNA, just the CDR3 is kept, 39 bases in frame from base 1. Results and caveats for the whole study, not just this receptor: Naive subsets generally had larger estimated clonotype richness than memory subsets did. Rarefaction of sorted-subset datasets indicated incomplete sequencing despite the large sequencing depth. When several donors were compared, the shared fraction of clonotypes was around 5.1% for naive CD4, around 3.5% for naive CD8, 2% to 2.5% for memory CD4, and 0.35% to 0.4% for memory CD8. Pairwise subsampling led to the expectation that sequencing depth would affect the degree of clonotype sharing among donors. The small number of donors limited the genetic and exposure-history diversity represented. Only blood was sampled, and tissue TCR repertoires likely differ from those in blood. Compared with non-shared clonotypes, the clonotypes found in all four sorted-subset donors had higher generation probabilities.

The chain is made from TRBV5-6 and TRBJ2-1; the D segment cannot be called with confidence. The TCR originated in a man between 18 and 29 years old in good health. Some clones in this sample may be carry-over from other donors' samples. Source material: memory CD4+ T cells from PBMCs. The meaning of the sample's cell subset or site label: CD45RA-negative fraction. The DNA reads TGTGCCAGCAGCTTGGGACCGTTCAATGAGCAGTTCTTC. Translated, this is CASSLGPFNEQFF.